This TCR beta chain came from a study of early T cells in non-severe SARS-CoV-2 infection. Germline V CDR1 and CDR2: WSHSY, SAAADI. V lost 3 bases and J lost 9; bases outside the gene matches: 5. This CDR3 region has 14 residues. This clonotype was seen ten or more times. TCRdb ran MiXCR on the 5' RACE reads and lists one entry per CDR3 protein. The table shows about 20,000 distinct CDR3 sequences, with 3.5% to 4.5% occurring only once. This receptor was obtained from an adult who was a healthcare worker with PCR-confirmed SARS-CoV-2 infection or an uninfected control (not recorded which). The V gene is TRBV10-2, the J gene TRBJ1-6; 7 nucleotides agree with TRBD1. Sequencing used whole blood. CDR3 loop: CASSEAGGVSPLHF. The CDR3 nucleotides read TGCGCCAGCAGTGAAGCAGGGGGAGTTTCACCCCTCCACTTT.